The 29 T cell receptor beta chains below all came from one sample that was sequenced in a study of beta chain features in type 1 diabetes (dated by TCRdb to the late 2010s). The investigation overall reported the following: Type 1 diabetes patients showed a moderate but significant shortening of TCRB CDR3 length in all four CD4+ subsets.

Antigens of these TCRs are unknown. Libraries came from the immunoSEQ multiplex PCR assay. The High Capacity cDNA Reverse Transcription Kit was used to reverse transcribe all of the isolated RNA, meaning that expressed TCRB transcripts were what got sequenced. The immuneACCESS repertoire file appears here via TCRdb, limited to in-frame rearrangements. These files lack a portion of the clones; in checked studies, under half of the deficit traces to unresolved V genes, and the cause of the others is not known. This sample has a few hundred thousand clones in its table, and over 20% of those were observed once. Clones ranked in the top ten supply around 0.03% of the sample. Sequencing used naive CD4+ T cells from blood. The cell subset or site tag for this specimen amounts to: true naive CD4+ T cells. The receptors were gathered from a woman aged 40-49 years with type 1 diabetes.

The rearrangement links TRBV5-1 to TRBJ1-6; weak D call: TRBD1 (5 bases). The CDR3 is 15 residues long. Trimming pared 3 bases from V and 8 bases from J, leaving 15 bases between. Germline V gene data show CDR1 as SGHRS and CDR2 as YFSETQ. CDR3 protein: CASSSKQDGYSPLHF. The CDR3 DNA is TGCGCCAGCAGCTCGAAACAGGACGGATATTCACCCCTCCACTTT.

This sequence joins TRBV4-3 and TRBJ1-2, with 9 bases that match TRBD1. The CDR3 covers 14 residues. V trimming: 1 base; J trimming: 12 bases; junction bases outside the gene matches: 9. From germline, CDR1 is LGHNA and CDR2 YSLEER. In DNA form, the CDR3 reads TGCGCCAGCAGCCAAGGACCGGGACAGGGAGAGCACACCTTC. Translated, it gives CASSQGPGQGEHTF.

The chain uses TRBV7-2 and TRBJ2-3, with 10 bases that match TRBD2. V dropped 2 bases and J dropped 3; count of bases not matched to a gene: 5. There are 16 residues in the CDR3. CDR1 is SGHTA and CDR2 is FQGNSA in the germline V gene. This chain's CDR3 is CASSLLLAGETDTQYF. CDR3 DNA sequence: TGTGCCAGCAGCTTACTGCTAGCGGGAGAGACAGATACGCAGTATTTT. Using reference TRBV7-2 and TRBJ2-3 for the parts outside the CDR3, the full variable domain is GAGVSQSPSNKVTEKGKDVELRCDPISGHTALYWYRQSLGQGLEFLIYFQGNSAPDKSGLPSDRFSAERTGGSVSTLTIQRTQQEDSAVYLCASSLLLAGETDTQYFGPGTRLTVL.

This clone has just a few counts. The V gene is TRBV9, the J gene TRBJ1-2; D call uncertain. Trimming shortened V by 0 bases and J by 2 bases, and 8 bases separated the two germline ends. Germline V lookup: CDR1 SGDLS, CDR2 YYNGEE. The CDR3 contains 14 residues. This chain's CDR3 is CASSVGSENYGYTF. The CDR3 DNA reads as TGTGCCAGCAGCGTAGGGTCGGAGAACTATGGCTACACCTTC.

This clone was seen just once. The gene calls are TRBV27 and TRBJ2-6; tentatively, D is TRBD1 (5 bases). Trimming removed 4 bases at V and 2 bases at J, with 15 bases between. This CDR3 spans 17 amino acids. Germline CDR1 is MNHEY and CDR2 is SMNVEV (reference sequence). CDR3 residues: CASSSAGWAPGANVLTF. DNA for the CDR3: TGTGCCAGCAGTTCAGCAGGGTGGGCACCTGGGGCCAACGTCCTGACTTTC.

There are a few counts of this clone. The gene calls are TRBV28 and TRBJ2-3, with a weak D call TRBD1 (5 bases). The CDR3 loop spans 14 amino acids. V lost 3 bases, J lost 2 bases, and 9 bases lay in between. Germline CDR1 and CDR2: MDHEN and SYDVKM. The CDR3 region is CASSLDTFTDTQYF. The CDR3, as DNA: TGTGCCAGCAGTTTGGACACATTCACAGATACGCAGTATTTT. The full variable domain, with the rest looked up from reference TRBV28 and TRBJ2-3, is DVKVTQSSRYLVKRTGEKVFLECVQDMDHENMFWYRQDPGLGLRLIYFSYDVKMKEKGDIPEGYSVSREKKERFSLILESASTNQTSMYLCASSLDTFTDTQYFGPGTRLTVL.

This clone was detected a few times. This chain connects TRBV15 to TRBJ1-5; TRBD1 matches 12 bases. The CDR3 is 14 amino acids. Germline V CDR1 and CDR2: LNHNV, YYDKDF (reference sequence). With 5 bases clipped from V and 6 bases from J, the junction kept 2 bases outside the gene matches. DNA of the CDR3: TGTGCCACCAGCCGGGACAGGGGGCTTCAGCCCCAGCATTTT. As protein: CATSRDRGLQPQHF.

A few counts support this clone. The J gene is TRBJ1-5, the V gene TRBV7-2, with D perhaps matching TRBD1 (5 bases). Germline CDR1 reads SGHTA; CDR2 reads FQGNSA. This CDR3 is 13 amino acids long. Trimming pared 6 bases from V and 3 bases from J, leaving 9 bases between. The CDR3 DNA follows: TGTGCCAGCAGGCCAGGGATCAATCAGCCCCAGCATTTT. This gives the protein CASRPGINQPQHF.

The chain couples TRBV29-1 to TRBJ1-1; D gene unclear. Germline V gives CDR1 SQVTM, CDR2 ANQGSEA. V shed 3 bases and J shed 3 bases, with 11 bases lying between them. The length of the CDR3 is 13 residues. CDR3 residues: CSVEGPVDTEAFF. The CDR3 DNA is TGCAGCGTTGAGGGCCCGGTGGACACTGAAGCTTTCTTT.

The chain links TRBV7-3 to TRBJ2-5; no reliable D call. Germline CDR1 is SGHTA and CDR2 is FQGTGA. V was trimmed by 5 bases and J by 5 bases, leaving 12 bases between them. The CDR3 sequence is 13 residues long. The CDR3: CASSRSSRETQYF. In DNA form, the CDR3 reads TGTGCCAGCAGCCGCTCCTCGAGGGAGACCCAGTACTTC.

The J gene is TRBJ1-3, the V gene TRBV29-1, with D possibly TRBD1 on 5 matching bases. CDR1 and CDR2 from the germline V gene are SQVTM and ANQGSEA. V lost 1 base to trimming and J lost 0 bases, with 22 bases between them. The CDR3 is made up of 19 amino acids. The CDR3: CSVEGIKGGAGDSGNTIYF. CDR3 nucleotides: TGCAGCGTTGAAGGCATTAAAGGAGGGGCCGGGGACTCTGGAAACACCATATATTTT.

CDR3 bases: TGCAGCGTCGTGGGACACCTCTATGGCTACACCTTC. It yields the protein CSVVGHLYGYTF. The chain has TRBV29-1 and TRBJ1-2, with a weak D call TRBD1 (6 bases). Trimming removed 6 bases at V and 4 bases at J, with 12 bases between. Germline-derived CDR1 and CDR2 are SQVTM and ANQGSEA. The CDR3 is 12 residues long.

With respect to this clone: At one of its ends the junction is not consistent with the germline gene, which may arise from a read error. This chain uses TRBV30 with TRBJ2-1; D is possibly TRBD2 (7 bases). Germline-derived CDR1 and CDR2 are GTSNPN and SVGIG (reference sequence). The CDR3 length is 13 residues. The CDR3 spells CAWRPGGLAAVVF. Here the CDR3 DNA reads TGTGCCTGGAGGCCCGGGGGGCTAGCGGCCGTGGTCTTC.

Only a few counts were recorded for this clone. The rearrangement links TRBV30 to TRBJ2-7, with TRBD1 identical over 7 bases. CDR1 is GTSNPN and CDR2 is SVGIG in the germline V gene (reference sequence). The V segment lost 1 base and the J segment 3 bases; nucleotides outside the gene matches: 3. CDR3 length: 13 residues. Here the CDR3 reads CAWSGTGDYEQYF. The CDR3 nucleotides are TGTGCCTGGAGTGGAACAGGGGACTACGAGCAGTACTTC.

In its sample, this clone was seen a few times. This specimen includes other DNA sequences encoding the same CDR3. This chain links TRBV30 with TRBJ1-1, with D tentatively TRBD1 (5 bases). Germline V CDR1 and CDR2: GTSNPN, SVGIG (reference sequence). The CDR3 runs to 14 residues. V shed 3 bases and J shed 2 bases, with 13 bases lying between them. Written as DNA, the CDR3 is TGTGCCTGGAGCGTTCCAGGGCGAAACACTGAAGCTTTCTTT. Its protein is CAWSVPGRNTEAFF.

The chain is built from TRBV2 and TRBJ1-6; D unclear. V was trimmed by 9 bases and J by 4 bases, leaving 4 bases between them. The CDR3 extends over 11 amino acids. Germline-derived CDR1 and CDR2 are SNHLY and FYNNEI. This CDR3 reads CASTYNSPLHF. CDR3 nucleotide sequence: TGTGCCAGTACTTATAATTCACCCCTCCACTTT. The full variable domain, completed using reference TRBV2 and TRBJ1-6, is EPEVTQTPSHQVTQMGQEVILRCVPISNHLYFYWYRQILGQKVEFLVSFYNNEISEKSEIFDDQFSVERPDGSNFTLKIRSTKLEDSAMYFCASTYNSPLHFGNGTRLTVT.

This rearrangement joins TRBV19 to TRBJ1-5; possible D gene TRBD1, 6 bases. CDR1 LNHDA and CDR2 SQIVND come from the germline V gene (reference sequence). V was cut by 10 bases and J by 2 bases, with 15 bases left in between. The CDR3 totals 14 residues. CDR3 protein: CAIRDNQGNQPQHF. The CDR3 DNA sequence: TGTGCCATCAGGGACAACCAGGGCAATCAGCCCCAGCATTTT.

This clone was picked up a small number of times. A junction end diverges from the germline sequence, so it may reflect a read error. The chain carries TRBV7-7 and TRBJ2-2; 10 bases fit TRBD1. CDR1 and CDR2 from the germline V gene are SSHAT and FNYEAQ (reference sequence). This CDR3 region has 15 residues. The CDR3: CASSPGTGDTGELFF. CDR3 bases: TGTGCTAGCAGCCCAGGGACAGGGGACACCGGGGAGCTGTTTTTT.

The J gene is TRBJ2-1, the V gene TRBV30; D might be TRBD2 (5 bases). The CDR3 has 12 amino acids. CDR1 and CDR2 from the germline V gene are GTSNPN and SVGIG (reference sequence). CDR3 bases: TGTGGAGGGTACTCAAGTTACAATGAGCAGTTCTTC. Translated, it gives CGGYSSYNEQFF. The variable domain in full, with the rest retrieved from reference TRBV30 and TRBJ2-1, is SQTIHQWPATLVQPVGSPLSLECTVEGTSNPNLYWYRQAAGRGLQLLFYSVGIGQISSEVPQNLSASRPQDRQFILSSKKLLLSDSGFYLCGGYSSYNEQFFGPGTRLTVL.

This chain links TRBV4-2 with TRBJ1-2; D remains ambiguous. CDR3 length: 11 residues. Germline values: CDR1 LGHNA, CDR2 YNFKEQ. Deletions cut 1 base from V and 8 bases from J, with 5 bases between. The CDR3: CASSQGGGYTF. The CDR3 DNA reads TGTGCCAGCAGCCAAGGAGGCGGCTACACCTTC.

V and J are TRBV7-6 and TRBJ2-2; D might be TRBD2 (7 bases). The CDR3 is made up of 15 amino acids. Germline V lookup: CDR1 SGHVS, CDR2 FNYEAQ. V was clipped by 3 bases and J by 5 bases, with 13 bases between them. DNA for the CDR3: TGTGCCAGCAGCTTGGCCGGGGGGCGAACCGGGGAGCTGTTTTTT. It encodes CASSLAGGRTGELFF.

The chain has TRBV5-1 and TRBJ1-1; 7 bases align to TRBD1. The CDR3 has 13 amino acids. V gave up 4 bases and J gave up 4 bases; unmatched junction bases: 4. CDR1 SGHRS and CDR2 YFSETQ come from the germline V gene. Here the CDR3 reads CASSDRVPTEAFF. CDR3 nucleotide sequence: TGCGCCAGCAGCGACAGGGTCCCCACTGAAGCTTTCTTT.

This clone was counted a few times. This chain uses TRBV10-3 with TRBJ1-1, with a weak D call TRBD1 (6 bases). CDR1 ENHRY and CDR2 SYGVKD come from the germline V gene. The V gene lost 4 bases and the J gene lost 1 base, with 7 bases spanning the gap. The CDR3 spans 13 residues. The CDR3 spells CAISVQGNTEAFF. As DNA, the CDR3 is TGTGCCATCAGTGTACAGGGGAACACTGAAGCTTTCTTT.

Turning to this clone: Other DNA sequences in the sample encode the same CDR3. This chain uses TRBV18 with TRBJ1-1, with D perhaps matching TRBD1 (5 bases). The V end lost 3 bases, the J end lost 1 base, and 9 bases lay between the germline ends. This CDR3 has 14 residues. The germline CDR1 and CDR2 sequences are KGHSH and LQKENI. CDR3: CASSPGGGNTEAFF. The CDR3 nucleotides are TGTGCCAGCTCACCGGGCGGGGGGAACACTGAAGCTTTCTTT.

The chain carries TRBV7-2 and TRBJ2-5; TRBD2 aligns across 13 bases. J was trimmed by 0 bases and V by 1 base; bases with no gene match: 5. Germline V gives CDR1 SGHTA, CDR2 FQGNSA. The CDR3 runs 18 residues. This chain's CDR3 is CASSLGGTSGINQETQYF. The CDR3 DNA reads TGTGCCAGCAGCTTAGGCGGGACTAGCGGGATTAACCAAGAGACCCAGTACTTC. The complete variable domain, with remaining parts taken from reference TRBV7-2 and TRBJ2-5, reads GAGVSQSPSNKVTEKGKDVELRCDPISGHTALYWYRQSLGQGLEFLIYFQGNSAPDKSGLPSDRFSAERTGGSVSTLTIQRTQQEDSAVYLCASSLGGTSGINQETQYFGPGTRLLVL.

This chain uses TRBV2 with TRBJ1-1, with TRBD1 matching 7 bases. The CDR3 totals 16 residues. Trimming removed 1 base from V and 7 bases from J; junction bases left unmatched: 12. Germline CDR1 and CDR2: SNHLY and FYNNEI. DNA of the CDR3: TGTGCCAGCAGTGAAGAAATGGACAGGATCTACCTTGAAGCTTTCTTT. As protein: CASSEEMDRIYLEAFF.

CDR3 sequence: CASSDREGTDTQYF. The CDR3 nucleotides read TGTGCCAGCAGCGATAGGGAGGGCACAGATACGCAGTATTTT. The chain couples TRBV7-9 to TRBJ2-3, with D tentatively TRBD2 (6 bases). The V and J ends lost 5 bases and 1 base respectively, with 10 bases between them. This CDR3 comprises 14 residues. CDR1 is SEHNR and CDR2 is FQNEAQ in the germline V gene (reference sequence).

The chain is built from TRBV2 and TRBJ1-1; 8 nucleotides align to TRBD1. The CDR3 loop spans 15 amino acids. Germline V CDR1 and CDR2: SNHLY, FYNNEI. The V gene end was trimmed by 5 bases and the J gene end by 4 bases; junction bases not matched to a gene: 9. The CDR3 reads CASSPQGALGTEAFF. CDR3 nucleotides: TGTGCCAGCAGTCCGCAGGGGGCGCTGGGCACTGAAGCTTTCTTT.

A word on this clone: The same CDR3 also results from other DNA sequences found in this sample. This rearrangement joins TRBV7-2 to TRBJ1-1, with 10 bases that match TRBD1. The germline V gene encodes CDR1 SGHTA and CDR2 FQGNSA. CDR3 size: 13 residues. J was trimmed by 5 bases and V by 5 bases; bases with no gene match: 2. The CDR3 nucleotides are TGTGCCAGCAGCCGGGACAGGGGAACTGAAGCTTTCTTT. This sequence encodes CASSRDRGTEAFF. Combining the CDR3 with reference TRBV7-2 and TRBJ1-1 gives the whole variable domain GAGVSQSPSNKVTEKGKDVELRCDPISGHTALYWYRQSLGQGLEFLIYFQGNSAPDKSGLPSDRFSAERTGGSVSTLTIQRTQQEDSAVYLCASSRDRGTEAFFGQGTRLTVV.